This TCR beta chain stems from a study of control samples from healthy donors and cancer patients. This CDR3 spans 15 amino acids. Germline V CDR1 and CDR2: SGDLS, YYNGEE. The germline V and J ends were trimmed by 0 bases and 1 base, with 10 bases remaining between them. Repertoires were generated with immunoSEQ multiplex PCR, while TCRdb's copy carries only in-frame clones and drops some. This sample has about 69,000 clones, with roughly 80% found just once. The specimen was PBMCs. The rearrangement joins TRBV9 to TRBJ1-2; D may be TRBD1 (6 bases). The receptor was isolated from a woman aged 45-59 years with lung cancer. The CDR3, as DNA: TGTGCCAGCAGCGTAGCGGGGGCGCTTAACTATGGCTACACCTTC. Translated: CASSVAGALNYGYTF.